The 13 T cell receptor beta chains given below trace back to one sample, sequenced in a study of sequential checkpoint blockade in melanoma (dated by TCRdb to the late 2010s). The library relied on the immunoSEQ multiplex PCR assay. This immuneACCESS table, as held by TCRdb, lists in-frame sequences with V and J called but not all clones. Of the missing ones, under half trace to an unresolved V gene in checked studies; the others have no known cause. The sample table holds about 9,500 clones, of which about 80% were seen once. The top ten clones comprise about 15% of the sample. In the paper's terms, the treatment or condition label means: randomized to nivolumab then ipilimumab (arm A) or the reverse (arm B). The starting material was CD8+ T cells sorted from blood (inferred from file names), obtained from a patient given nivolumab and ipilimumab in sequence. The receptors originated from a human donor with melanoma.

The chain employs TRBV6-1 and TRBJ1-2, with 7 nucleotides matching TRBD1. Losses at the gene ends were 3 bases for V and 6 bases for J; bases not matched to a gene: 7. Germline V gene sequence: CDR1 MNHNS, CDR2 SASEGT. This CDR3 is 14 amino acids long. The CDR3 coding sequence is TGTGCCAGCAGTGAGGAGACAGGGATCAATGGCTACACCTTC. The encoded protein is CASSEETGINGYTF.

CDR3 region: CASSGRRGVGYGYTF. CDR3 nucleotide sequence: TGTGCCAGCAGCGGGCGACGCGGGGTAGGGTATGGCTACACCTTC. The genes are TRBV14 and TRBJ1-2, with D uncertain. The germline CDR1 and CDR2 sequences are SGHDN and FVKESK. Trimming shortened V by 5 bases and J by 5 bases, and 18 bases separated the two germline ends. CDR3 length: 15 residues.

This clone was seen a handful of times. V and J are TRBV7-9 and TRBJ1-2; 7 nucleotides agree with TRBD1. Germline assignment: CDR1 SEHNR and CDR2 FQNEAQ (reference sequence). The CDR3 totals 16 residues. The V gene end was trimmed by 1 base and the J gene end by 6 bases; junction bases not matched to a gene: 11. This CDR3 is CASSLGPAGTENGYTF. CDR3 nucleotide sequence: TGTGCCAGCAGCTTAGGTCCCGCGGGGACAGAGAATGGCTACACCTTC. The whole variable domain, filled in from reference TRBV7-9 and TRBJ1-2, reads DTGVSQNPRHKITKRGQNVTFRCDPISEHNRLYWYRQTLGQGPEFLTYFQNEAQLEKSRLLSDRFSAERPKGSFSTLEIQRTEQGDSAMYLCASSLGPAGTENGYTFGSGTRLTVV.

DNA of the CDR3: TGTGCCATCAGTCCTCGGGAGGAGGGGGGCAATGAGCAGTTCTTC. Its translation: CAISPREEGGNEQFF. The chain employs TRBV10-3 and TRBJ2-1, with D tentatively TRBD2 (7 bases). V was shortened by 5 bases and J by 6 bases, with 17 bases between the two germline ends. The CDR3 has 15 residues. Per germline, CDR1 ENHRY and CDR2 SYGVKD.

The chain couples TRBV2 to TRBJ2-7; 9 bases are a match to TRBD1. CDR1 SNHLY and CDR2 FYNNEI come from the germline V gene. J gave up 5 bases and V 6 bases, and 11 bases lay outside the gene matches. The length of the CDR3 is 15 residues. Here the CDR3 reads CASREPGTGIHEQYF. Here the CDR3 DNA reads TGTGCCAGCAGGGAGCCCGGGACAGGGATCCACGAGCAGTACTTC.

The gene calls are TRBV6-5 and TRBJ2-7, with 9 bases that match TRBD1. The CDR3 sequence is 15 residues long. With V trimmed by 5 bases and J by 5 bases, 10 bases remained unmatched. Germline values: CDR1 MNHEY, CDR2 SVGAGI. CDR3 region: CASSPGQGGANEQYV. CDR3 DNA: TGTGCCAGCAGTCCGGGACAGGGAGGTGCCAACGAGCAGTACGTC.

The rearrangement joins TRBV6-1 to TRBJ2-7, with 10 bases aligning to TRBD1. The length of the CDR3 is 15 residues. The ends lost 2 bases at V and 5 bases at J; junction bases unmatched: 6. Germline V lookup: CDR1 MNHNS, CDR2 SASEGT. The CDR3 region is CASSEWDRGMDEQYV. The DNA of the CDR3 is TGTGCCAGCAGTGAATGGGACAGGGGAATGGACGAGCAGTACGTC.

The sample holds a few counts of this clone. This chain connects TRBV4-2 to TRBJ1-5; D is ambiguous. With 5 bases removed from V and 0 bases from J, the gap between germline ends came to 11 bases. This CDR3 has 15 residues. The V gene's germline CDR1 is LGHNA and CDR2 YNFKEQ. The CDR3, as DNA: TGTGCCAGCAGCTTGGCCCTTGGTAGCAATCAGCCCCAGCATTTT. Encoded protein: CASSLALGSNQPQHF.

This clone turned up a few times. The chain uses TRBV25-1 and TRBJ1-2; D may be TRBD1 (5 bases). Trimming pared 5 bases from V and 2 bases from J, leaving 9 bases between. The CDR3 is 13 residues long. CDR1 and CDR2 (germline): MGHDK, SYGVNS. The CDR3 bases are TGTGCCAGCAGTCAGACAGAGAACTATGGCTACACCTTC. It is translated as CASSQTENYGYTF.

V is TRBV7-2 and J is TRBJ2-7, with TRBD1 matching over 9 bases. V was pared by 4 bases and J by 2 bases, with 3 bases of the junction left unmatched. The CDR3 covers 14 residues. CDR1 and CDR2 (germline): SGHTA, FQGNSA. CDR3: CASSSWTGAYEQYV. The DNA for the CDR3 is TGTGCCAGCAGCTCCTGGACAGGGGCCTACGAGCAGTACGTC.

DNA for the CDR3: TGTGCCAGTCGGGGGATGCCTAATGAAAAACTGTTTTTT. This codes for CASRGMPNEKLFF. V is TRBV27 and J is TRBJ1-4; weak D call: TRBD1 (5 bases). CDR3 length: 13 amino acids. V was cut by 9 bases and J by 3 bases, with 11 bases left in between. Germline CDR1 is MNHEY and CDR2 is SMNVEV (reference sequence).

The chain combines TRBV5-1 with TRBJ1-1; TRBD1 aligns across 9 bases. Germline assignment: CDR1 SGHRS and CDR2 YFSETQ. The CDR3 is 18 residues long. J lost 1 base, V lost 0 bases, and 10 bases had no gene match. The DNA of the CDR3 is TGCGCCAGCAGCTTGGCCAAGGGGACAGGGAAGGGGAACACTGAAGCTTTCTTT. Its protein product is CASSLAKGTGKGNTEAFF.

This clone was picked up one time. The rearrangement joins TRBV7-6 to TRBJ1-2; TRBD1 aligns across 7 bases. Germline CDR1 reads SGHVS; CDR2 reads FNYEAQ. Trimming took 5 bases from V and 4 from J; bases not matched to a gene: 4. The CDR3 length is 13 residues. Here the CDR3 reads CASSAGQFYGYTF. The CDR3 coding sequence is TGTGCCAGCAGCGCGGGACAGTTCTATGGCTACACCTTC. The entire variable domain, with the rest obtained from reference TRBV7-6 and TRBJ1-2, is as follows: GAGVSQSPRYKVTKRGQDVALRCDPISGHVSLYWYRQALGQGPEFLTYFNYEAQQDKSGLPNDRFSAERPEGSISTLTIQRTEQRDSAMYRCASSAGQFYGYTFGSGTRLTVV.